The sequence of this T cell receptor (beta chain) was determined in a study of blood T cell repertoires in COVID-19. Looking at the study overall: Samples representing acute and convalescent COVID-19 were sourced from the United States, Italy and Spain. PBMCs, B-cell-depleted T cells, or T cells were the source of the cDNA or gDNA that made up the material.

Original processing methods: Amplification of reference gene primers provided the estimated nucleated cell counts. Clones were sequenced by immunoSEQ multiplex PCR, and TCRdb holds only the in-frame ones, with some missing. V, J and clone size were drawn from that table, and D and trimming were deduced from the DNA. Here the sample spans roughly 160,000 clones, roughly 93% being singletons. V was trimmed by 6 bases and J by 4 bases, leaving 15 bases between them. The CDR3 sequence is 14 residues long. CDR1 MNHEY and CDR2 SVGAGI come from the germline V gene. The sequencing input was peripheral blood. V gene TRBV6-5 combines with J gene TRBJ1-1; D is perhaps TRBD1 (6 bases). The receptor was derived from a man aged 18 to 29 with acute or convalescent COVID-19. The DNA for the CDR3 is TGTGCCAGCAGAGCAGGGGTTTGGAGCACTGAAGCTTTCTTT. This gives the protein CASRAGVWSTEAFF.